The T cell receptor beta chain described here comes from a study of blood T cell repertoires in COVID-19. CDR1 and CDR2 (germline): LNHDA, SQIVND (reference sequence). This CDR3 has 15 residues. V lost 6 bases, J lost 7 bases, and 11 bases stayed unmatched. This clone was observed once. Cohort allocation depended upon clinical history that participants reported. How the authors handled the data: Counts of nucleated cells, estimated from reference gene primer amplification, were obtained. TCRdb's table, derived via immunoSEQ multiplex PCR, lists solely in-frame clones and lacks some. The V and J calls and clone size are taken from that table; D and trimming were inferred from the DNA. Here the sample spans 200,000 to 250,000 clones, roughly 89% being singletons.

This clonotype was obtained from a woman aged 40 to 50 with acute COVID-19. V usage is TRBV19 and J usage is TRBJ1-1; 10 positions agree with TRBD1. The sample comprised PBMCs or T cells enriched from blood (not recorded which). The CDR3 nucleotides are TGTGCCAGTAGGTTAGGGACAGGGGTTATAAGTGAAGCTTTCTTT. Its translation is CASRLGTGVISEAFF.